This TCR beta chain was observed in a study of T cell responses to AZD1222 COVID-19 vaccine. Study observations and caveats: Breadth and depth of Spike-specific TCRs rose after two AZD1222 doses. Most donors were white British and more were female, and clonal diversity was possibly underestimated. Baseline antibody screening turned up just a handful of seropositive AZD1222 recipients.

Comment on this clone: Its antigen is still unknown.

This table comes from immunoSEQ multiplex PCR, and its TCRdb copy is limited to in-frame clones, with some not included. The sample carries 120,000 to 150,000 clones, roughly nine tenths recorded once. The CDR3 length is 15 residues. Germline CDR1 is LNHDA and CDR2 is SQIVND (reference sequence). Deletions cut 4 bases from V and 2 bases from J, with 11 bases between. The chain has TRBV19 and TRBJ1-4; a weak D match, TRBD1 (6 bases). This specimen was peripheral blood, taken 28 days after the second AZD1222 dose. The clonotype originates from an adult who received the AZD1222 COVID-19 vaccine. CDR3 in amino acids: CASSNTGSTNEKLFF. As DNA, the CDR3 is TGTGCCAGTAGTAATACAGGGTCTACTAATGAAAAACTGTTTTTT.